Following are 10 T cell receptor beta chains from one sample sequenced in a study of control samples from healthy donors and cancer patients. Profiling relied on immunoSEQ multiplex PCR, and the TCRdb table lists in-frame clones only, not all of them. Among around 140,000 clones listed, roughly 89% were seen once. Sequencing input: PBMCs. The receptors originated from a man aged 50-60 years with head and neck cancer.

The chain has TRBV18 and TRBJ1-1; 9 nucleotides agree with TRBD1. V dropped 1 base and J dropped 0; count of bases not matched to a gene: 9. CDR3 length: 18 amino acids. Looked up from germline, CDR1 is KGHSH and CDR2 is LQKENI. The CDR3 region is CASSPLDRGEWMNTEAFF. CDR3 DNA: TGTGCCAGCTCACCACTCGACAGGGGGGAATGGATGAACACTGAAGCTTTCTTT. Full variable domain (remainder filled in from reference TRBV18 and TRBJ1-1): NAGVMQNPRHLVRRRGQEARLRCSPMKGHSHVYWYRQLPEEGLKFMVYLQKENIIDESGMPKERFSAEFPKEGPSILRIQQVVRGDSAAYFCASSPLDRGEWMNTEAFFGQGTRLTVV.

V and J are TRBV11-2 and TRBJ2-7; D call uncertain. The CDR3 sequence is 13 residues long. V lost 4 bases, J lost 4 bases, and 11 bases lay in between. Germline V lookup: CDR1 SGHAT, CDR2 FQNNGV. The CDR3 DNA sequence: TGTGCCAGCAGCTCTCCCTTGAGGTACGAGCAGTACTTC. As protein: CASSSPLRYEQYF.

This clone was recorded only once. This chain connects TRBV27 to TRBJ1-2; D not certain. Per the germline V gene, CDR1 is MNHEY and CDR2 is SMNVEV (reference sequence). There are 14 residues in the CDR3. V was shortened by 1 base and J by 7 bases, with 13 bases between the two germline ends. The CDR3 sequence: CASSLLGRLGGYTF. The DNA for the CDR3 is TGTGCCAGCAGTTTATTAGGGCGGCTGGGTGGCTACACCTTC.

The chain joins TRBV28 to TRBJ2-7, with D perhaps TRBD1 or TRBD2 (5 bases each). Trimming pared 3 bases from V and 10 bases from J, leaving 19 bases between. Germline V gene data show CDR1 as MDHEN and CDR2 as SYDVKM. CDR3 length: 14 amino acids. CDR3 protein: CASSFSGTPLSQYF. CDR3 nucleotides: TGTGCCAGCAGTTTCTCCGGGACGCCACTCTCACAGTACTTC.

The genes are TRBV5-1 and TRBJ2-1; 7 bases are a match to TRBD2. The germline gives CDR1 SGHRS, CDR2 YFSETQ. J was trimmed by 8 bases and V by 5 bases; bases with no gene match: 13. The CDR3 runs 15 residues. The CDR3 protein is CASSKGRGDRYEQFF. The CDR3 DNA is TGCGCCAGCAGTAAAGGCCGGGGGGATCGCTATGAGCAGTTCTTC.

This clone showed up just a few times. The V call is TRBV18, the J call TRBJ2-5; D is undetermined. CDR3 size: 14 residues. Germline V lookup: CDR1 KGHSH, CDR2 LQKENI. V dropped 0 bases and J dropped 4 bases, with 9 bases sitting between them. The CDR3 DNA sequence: TGTGCCAGCTCACCACCAGGGATTCGAGAGACCCAGTACTTC. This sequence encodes CASSPPGIRETQYF.

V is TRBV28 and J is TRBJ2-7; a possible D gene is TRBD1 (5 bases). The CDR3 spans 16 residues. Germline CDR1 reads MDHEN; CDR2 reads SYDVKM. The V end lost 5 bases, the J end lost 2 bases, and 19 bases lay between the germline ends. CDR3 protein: CASSRPTDLGAYEQYF. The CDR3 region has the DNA TGTGCCAGCAGTAGACCAACGGACCTAGGGGCCTACGAGCAGTACTTC.

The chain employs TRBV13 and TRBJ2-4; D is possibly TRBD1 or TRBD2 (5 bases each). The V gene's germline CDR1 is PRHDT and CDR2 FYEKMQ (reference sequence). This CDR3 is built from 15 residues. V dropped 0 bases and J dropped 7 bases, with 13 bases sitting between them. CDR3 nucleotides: TGTGCCAGCAGCTTAGGTGGGGCGAGGGGTAACATTCAGTACTTC. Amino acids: CASSLGGARGNIQYF.

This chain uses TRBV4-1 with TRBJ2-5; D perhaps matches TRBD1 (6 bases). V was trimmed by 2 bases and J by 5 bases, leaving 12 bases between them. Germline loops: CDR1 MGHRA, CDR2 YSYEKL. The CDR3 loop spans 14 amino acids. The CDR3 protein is CASSQRQDTETQYF. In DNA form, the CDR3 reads TGCGCCAGCAGCCAAAGACAGGACACGGAGACCCAGTACTTC.

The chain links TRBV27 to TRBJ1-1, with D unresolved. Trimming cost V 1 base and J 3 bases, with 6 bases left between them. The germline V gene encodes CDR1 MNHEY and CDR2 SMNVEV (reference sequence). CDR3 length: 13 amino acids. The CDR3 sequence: CASSLFADTEAFF. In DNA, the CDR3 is TGTGCCAGCAGTTTATTCGCGGACACTGAAGCTTTCTTT.